This TCR beta chain was recorded in a study of T cells after yellow fever vaccination. Whole-study results and caveats: High-abundance clonotypes from the bulk population could contaminate FACS-sorted repertoires. Most primary-vaccination clones reappeared after the booster (just under 98% CD4, 75% to 90% CD8). The CD4 and CD8 compartments had a small share of their clonotypes in common.

TCRdb reprocessed the 5' RACE reads via MiXCR and lists one record per CDR3 protein. The sample contains about 120,000 distinct CDR3 sequences, roughly 7.9% of which appear only once. This clonotype showed up many times. Its specificity is not known. Trimming stripped 1 base from V and 8 bases from J, with 11 bases between. The CDR3 contains 13 residues. Looked up from germline, CDR1 is SGHTA and CDR2 is FQGTGA. The source material was CD4+ T cells sorted from PBMCs, sampled approximately 40 days after the first yellow fever vaccination. The chain recombines TRBV7-3 with TRBJ1-1; D remains ambiguous. The clonotype comes from a man younger than 30 who received the YFV17D yellow fever vaccine. Written as DNA, the CDR3 is TGTGCCAGCAGCTTAAAGAGGACCGCCGAAGCTTTCTTT. Encoded protein: CASSLKRTAEAFF.